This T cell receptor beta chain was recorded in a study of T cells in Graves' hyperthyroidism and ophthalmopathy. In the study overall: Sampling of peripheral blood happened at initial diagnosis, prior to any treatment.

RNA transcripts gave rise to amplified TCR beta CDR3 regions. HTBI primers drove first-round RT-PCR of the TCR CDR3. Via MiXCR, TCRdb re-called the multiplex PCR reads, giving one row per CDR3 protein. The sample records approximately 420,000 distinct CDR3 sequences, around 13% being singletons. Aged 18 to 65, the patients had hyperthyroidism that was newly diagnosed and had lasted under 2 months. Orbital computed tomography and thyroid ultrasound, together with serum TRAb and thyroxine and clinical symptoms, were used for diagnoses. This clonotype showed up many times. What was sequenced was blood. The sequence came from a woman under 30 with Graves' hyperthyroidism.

CDR3 in DNA: TGCGCCAGCAGCGGGGGACTAGCGGCTAACACCGGGGAGCTGTTTTTT. Its protein product is CASSGGLAANTGELFF. The chain employs TRBV5-1 and TRBJ2-2; 11 bases line up with TRBD2. The CDR3 sequence is 16 residues long. The ends lost 4 bases at V and 2 bases at J; junction bases unmatched: 4. The germline V gene has CDR1 SGHRS and CDR2 YFSETQ. The full variable domain, its missing parts supplied by reference TRBV5-1 and TRBJ2-2, is KAGVTQTPRYLIKTRGQQVTLSCSPISGHRSVSWYQQTPGQGLQFLFEYFSETQRNKGNFPGRFSGRQFSNSRSEMNVSTLELGDSALYLCASSGGLAANTGELFFGEGSRLTVL.